Each of the 17 T cell receptor beta chains below was sequenced from the same sample in a study of cytomegalovirus exposure and HLA in healthy donors. 60 Vbeta and 13 Jbeta primers were used in PCR. Measured with immunoSEQ multiplex PCR; TCRdb has only the in-frame clones, and not every one. The sample records about 160,000 clones, approximately 80% being singletons. The source material was PBMCs. Source of these receptors: a woman between 45 and 60 years old in good health and CMV-seropositive.

CDR3 bases: TGCGCCAGCAGCGGGACTAGCGGGAGCCGTCCGGATGAGCAGTTCTTC. This codes for CASSGTSGSRPDEQFF. The rearrangement links TRBV5-1 to TRBJ2-1; 14 bases line up with TRBD2. Germline-derived CDR1 and CDR2 are SGHRS and YFSETQ. J gave up 8 bases and V 4 bases, and 8 bases lay outside the gene matches. The CDR3 consists of 16 residues.

The sample holds a few counts of this clone. The J gene is TRBJ2-5, the V gene TRBV4-3; perhaps TRBD1 as D (6 bases). Deletions cut 4 bases from V and 1 base from J, with 13 bases between. Germline CDR1 reads LGHNA; CDR2 reads YSLEER. This CDR3 contains 15 residues. The CDR3 loop reads CASSLGQLGQETQYF. The CDR3 DNA follows: TGCGCCAGCAGCCTCGGACAGCTCGGCCAAGAGACCCAGTACTTC.

V gene TRBV5-6 combines with J gene TRBJ2-3; the match to TRBD2 covers 12 bases. The CDR3 runs 16 residues. J was trimmed by 7 bases and V by 2 bases; bases with no gene match: 8. Looked up from germline, CDR1 is SGHDT and CDR2 is YYEEEE. The CDR3 nucleotides are TGTGCCAGCAGCTTCCCGACTAGCGGGAGAACGAATACGCAGTATTTT. Translated: CASSFPTSGRTNTQYF.

The chain carries TRBV18 and TRBJ2-1; 11 nucleotides line up with TRBD2. J gave up 6 bases and V 3 bases, and 4 bases lay outside the gene matches. This CDR3 region has 15 residues. CDR1 is KGHSH, CDR2 LQKENI, per germline. CDR3 residues: CASSPTSGRGNEQFF. CDR3 sequence (DNA): TGTGCCAGCTCACCTACTAGCGGGAGAGGCAATGAGCAGTTCTTC.

J is TRBJ2-3 and V is TRBV7-8, with 11 bases identical to TRBD2. Trimming removed 1 base from V and 2 bases from J; junction bases left unmatched: 8. Germline assignment: CDR1 SGHVS and CDR2 FQNEAQ. The CDR3 is 18 residues long. In DNA, the CDR3 is TGTGCCAGCAGCTTAGAGTCTCTAGCGGGGGGAACCACAGATACGCAGTATTTT. Residues: CASSLESLAGGTTDTQYF.

This clone is a singleton in its sample. The gene calls are TRBV14 and TRBJ2-7, with TRBD2 matching 7 bases. Germline trimming cut 0 bases from V and 5 bases from J; bases unmatched to any gene: 13. CDR1 and CDR2 from the germline V gene are SGHDN and FVKESK. This CDR3 has 17 amino acids. The CDR3 reads CASSQDWGGPIGHEQYF. Written as DNA, the CDR3 is TGTGCCAGCAGCCAAGATTGGGGGGGTCCAATTGGCCACGAGCAGTACTTC.

This clone appeared once. This chain uses TRBV7-3 with TRBJ2-1, with 10 bases fitting TRBD2. V dropped 4 bases and J dropped 2; count of bases not matched to a gene: 5. This CDR3 is built from 16 residues. Looked up from germline, CDR1 is SGHTA and CDR2 is FQGTGA. The CDR3 is CASSSSGTSAYNEQFF. For the CDR3, the DNA is TGTGCCAGCAGCTCCTCCGGGACTAGCGCCTACAATGAGCAGTTCTTC.

CDR3 loop: CASSLSGITGETQYF. As DNA, the CDR3 is TGTGCCAGCAGCTTAAGCGGGATCACTGGTGAGACCCAGTACTTC. V gene TRBV7-8 combines with J gene TRBJ2-5; 7 bases line up with TRBD2. Per germline, CDR1 SGHVS and CDR2 FQNEAQ. The CDR3 sequence is 15 residues long. Germline trimming cut 2 bases from V and 5 bases from J; bases unmatched to any gene: 8.

V gene TRBV7-2 combines with J gene TRBJ2-2; D is ambiguous. V lost 0 bases and J lost 5, with 7 bases in between. CDR1 is SGHTA, CDR2 FQGNSA, per germline. This CDR3 has 14 amino acids. DNA for the CDR3: TGTGCCAGCAGCTTAGCGGGCCAGACCGGGGAGCTGTTTTTT. Its translation is CASSLAGQTGELFF.

CDR3 loop: CASNGQGGTEAFF. The CDR3, as DNA: TGTGCCAGCAACGGACAGGGCGGCACTGAAGCTTTCTTT. The J gene is TRBJ1-1, the V gene TRBV6-5; 8 nucleotides match TRBD1. CDR3 size: 13 residues. Germline V CDR1 and CDR2: MNHEY, SVGAGI. The junction had 5 bases not matched to a gene; V was cut back by 7 bases and J by 4 bases.

The chain has TRBV7-2 and TRBJ2-3; 16 bases fit TRBD2. CDR1 SGHTA and CDR2 FQGNSA come from the germline V gene. The CDR3 is 17 residues long. Trimming removed 5 bases from V and 4 bases from J; junction bases left unmatched: 6. The CDR3, as DNA: TGTGCCAGCAGCGCCACGGGGACTAGCGGGGGGGCAGATACGCAGTATTTT. The encoded protein is CASSATGTSGGADTQYF.

The CDR3 here is CASKSGGRDTQYF. The CDR3 DNA sequence: TGCGCCAGCAAGTCGGGGGGGCGTGATACGCAGTATTTT. This chain joins TRBV5-1 and TRBJ2-3, with 8 bases aligning to TRBD2. The germline gives CDR1 SGHRS, CDR2 YFSETQ. The V and J ends lost 6 bases and 6 bases, in that order; junction bases with no gene match: 6. The CDR3 runs to 13 residues.

The rearrangement joins TRBV29-1 to TRBJ1-1, with 7 nucleotides matching TRBD1. J gave up 4 bases and V 6 bases, and 11 bases lay outside the gene matches. Germline V gene sequence: CDR1 SQVTM, CDR2 ANQGSEA. The CDR3 is made up of 14 amino acids. The CDR3 sequence: CSVRDRQGGTEAFF. In nucleotides, the CDR3 is TGCAGCGTGCGGGATAGACAGGGAGGCACTGAAGCTTTCTTT.

V gene TRBV11-2 combines with J gene TRBJ2-7; D is possibly TRBD1 (6 bases). CDR3 length: 13 residues. Germline-derived CDR1 and CDR2 are SGHAT and FQNNGV. The V end lost 0 bases, the J end lost 9 bases, and 12 bases lay between the germline ends. CDR3 in amino acids: CASSLEGGGGQYF. The CDR3 DNA is TGTGCCAGCAGCTTAGAAGGGGGTGGAGGGCAGTACTTC.

This chain uses TRBV6-1 with TRBJ2-5, with 9 positions matching TRBD1. Trimming removed 4 bases from V and 1 base from J; junction bases left unmatched: 10. The CDR3 sequence is 17 residues long. Germline assignment: CDR1 MNHNS and CDR2 SASEGT. CDR3 sequence: CASSGQGGLHFQETQYF. In DNA form, the CDR3 reads TGTGCCAGCAGTGGACAGGGGGGCCTCCATTTCCAAGAGACCCAGTACTTC.

This clone occurred a few times. The rearrangement joins TRBV9 to TRBJ2-3; D is perhaps TRBD1 (6 bases). The CDR3 has 14 residues. V was clipped by 4 bases and J by 2 bases, with 11 bases between them. Germline loops: CDR1 SGDLS, CDR2 YYNGEE. The CDR3 coding sequence is TGTGCCAGCAGCCCAGACAGGCCCACAGATACGCAGTATTTT. Its translation is CASSPDRPTDTQYF.

V and J are TRBV5-1 and TRBJ2-5; 9 bases match TRBD2. The CDR3 loop spans 14 amino acids. V lost 2 bases to trimming and J lost 5 bases; unmatched junction nucleotides: 4. CDR1 and CDR2 from the germline V gene are SGHRS and YFSETQ. CDR3 in amino acids: CASSFASGIETQYF. CDR3 in DNA: TGCGCCAGCAGCTTCGCTAGCGGGATCGAGACCCAGTACTTC.